This T cell receptor beta chain was sequenced in a study of cytomegalovirus exposure and HLA in healthy donors. General study points: Highly shared variants forming one cluster were likely a sequencing artifact. A prior analysis recorded that most TCR beta V segments were productive about 87% or about 30% of the time. The study labeled roughly 160 TCR beta chains cytomegalovirus-associated.

Worth noting for this clone: Its target is unknown.

The CDR3 totals 13 residues. V was cut by 7 bases and J by 4 bases, with 13 bases left in between. CDR1 and CDR2 from the germline V gene are KGHSH and LQKENI. Vbeta (60) and Jbeta (13) primers were used in the PCR. Measured with immunoSEQ multiplex PCR; TCRdb has only the in-frame clones, and not every one. Altogether about 120,000 clones are present, about 70% being singletons, with the ten largest covering over 3.5%. Sequenced input: PBMCs. The genes are TRBV18 and TRBJ1-2; the D gene is possibly TRBD1 (6 bases). This TCR was recovered from a woman aged 35 to 49 in good health and CMV-seronegative. The CDR3 nucleotides are TGTGCCAGCTTACCGGACAGAAGCTATGGCTACACCTTC. Amino acid sequence: CASLPDRSYGYTF.